The sequence of this T cell receptor beta chain was determined in a study of blood T cell repertoires in COVID-19. Background on the study: Italy, Spain and the United States were the sources of the convalescent and acute COVID-19 samples. Sources were T cells, B-cell-depleted T cells, or PBMCs; the material itself was cDNA or gDNA.

Original handling: Reference gene primer amplification gave estimated nucleated cell counts. Clones were sequenced by immunoSEQ multiplex PCR, and TCRdb holds only the in-frame ones, with some missing. V and J calls and clone size are given by that table; D and trimming were obtained from the DNA. Found here are 100,000 or so clones, less than 85% of them singletons; the top ten hold more than 1.5%. CDR3 size: 15 residues. V lost 4 bases and J 4 bases, leaving 16 bases between the germline ends. Per the germline V gene, CDR1 is MNHEY and CDR2 is SVGAGI. This clone was found a few times. This sequence joins TRBV6-5 and TRBJ1-2; a weak D match, TRBD1 (5 bases). This TCR derives from a woman aged 70 to 79 with active or convalescent COVID-19. Sequenced material: peripheral blood. CDR3 coding DNA: TGTGCCAGCAGTTTCGGAGTCCGGGGGAGCTATGGCTACACCTTC. Its protein product is CASSFGVRGSYGYTF.